The 2 T cell receptor beta chains below come from one sample, sequenced in a study of T cell changes during pregnancy in multiple sclerosis. Data came from immunoSEQ multiplex PCR; TCRdb stores just in-frame clones and leaves some out. The sample yields about 63,000 clones, approximately 93% seen once. This specimen was CD8+ T cells from peripheral blood mononuclear cells, taken in the second trimester of pregnancy. The receptors stem from a female donor with multiple sclerosis, enrolled in a pregnancy study.

V is TRBV2 and J is TRBJ2-3; the D gene is possibly TRBD2 (6 bases). Trimming removed 5 bases at V and 6 bases at J, with 15 bases between. This CDR3 is built from 14 residues. From germline, CDR1 is SNHLY and CDR2 FYNNEI. The CDR3, as DNA: TGTGCCAGCAGTCGGCCGGGAGCTGCGGATACGCAGTATTTT. This codes for CASSRPGAADTQYF.

The chain recombines TRBV5-4 with TRBJ2-7; TRBD2 aligns across 12 bases. This CDR3 contains 14 residues. Germline CDR1 and CDR2: SGHNT and YYREEE (reference sequence). The trim removed 3 bases at V and 4 bases at J, leaving 2 bases unmatched. CDR3 residues: CASSYGTSGYEQYF. CDR3 DNA sequence: TGTGCCAGCAGCTACGGGACTAGCGGGTACGAGCAGTACTTC. The complete variable domain, with remaining parts taken from reference TRBV5-4 and TRBJ2-7, reads ETGVTQSPTHLIKTRGQQVTLRCSSQSGHNTVSWYQQALGQGPQFIFQYYREEENGRGNFPPRFSGLQFPNYSSELNVNALELDDSALYLCASSYGTSGYEQYFGPGTRLTVT.